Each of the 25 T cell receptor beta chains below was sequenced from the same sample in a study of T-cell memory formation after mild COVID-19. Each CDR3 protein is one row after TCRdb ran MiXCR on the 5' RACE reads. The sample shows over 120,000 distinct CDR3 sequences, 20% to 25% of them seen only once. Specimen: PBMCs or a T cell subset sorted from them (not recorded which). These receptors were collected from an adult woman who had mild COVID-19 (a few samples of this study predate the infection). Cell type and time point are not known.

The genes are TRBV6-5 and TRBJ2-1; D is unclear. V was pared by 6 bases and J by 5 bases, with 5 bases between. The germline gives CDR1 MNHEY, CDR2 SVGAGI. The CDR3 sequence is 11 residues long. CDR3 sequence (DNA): TGTGCCAGCAGCACCAACAATGAGCAGTTCTTC. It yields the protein CASSTNNEQFF.

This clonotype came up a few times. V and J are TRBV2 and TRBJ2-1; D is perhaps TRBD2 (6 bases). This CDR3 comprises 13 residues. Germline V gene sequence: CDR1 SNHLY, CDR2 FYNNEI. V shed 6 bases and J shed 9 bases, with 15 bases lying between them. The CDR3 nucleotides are TGTGCCAGCAGAGCCCTCGGGAGTCCTGAGCAGTTCTTC. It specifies CASRALGSPEQFF.

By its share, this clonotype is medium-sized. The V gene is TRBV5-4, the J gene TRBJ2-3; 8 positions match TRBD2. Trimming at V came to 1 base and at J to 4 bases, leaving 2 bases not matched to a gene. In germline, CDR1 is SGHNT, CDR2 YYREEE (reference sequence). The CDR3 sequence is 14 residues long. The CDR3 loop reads CASSLIGGADTQYF. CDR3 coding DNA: TGTGCCAGCAGCTTGATCGGGGGGGCAGATACGCAGTATTTT.

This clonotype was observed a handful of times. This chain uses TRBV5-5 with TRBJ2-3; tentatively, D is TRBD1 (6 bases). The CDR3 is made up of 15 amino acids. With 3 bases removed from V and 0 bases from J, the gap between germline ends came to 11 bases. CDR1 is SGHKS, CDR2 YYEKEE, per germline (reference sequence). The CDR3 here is CASSSWDISTDTQYF. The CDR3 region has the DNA TGTGCCAGCAGCTCCTGGGACATTAGCACAGATACGCAGTATTTT.

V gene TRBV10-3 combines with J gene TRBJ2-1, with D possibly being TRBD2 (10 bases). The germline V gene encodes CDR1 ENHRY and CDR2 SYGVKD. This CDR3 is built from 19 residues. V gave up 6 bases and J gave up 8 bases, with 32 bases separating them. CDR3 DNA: TGTGCCATCAGCGATACCGGGACAGGGCTAGCGGGAGCCAGGTATGAGCAGTTCTTC. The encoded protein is CAISDTGTGLAGARYEQFF.

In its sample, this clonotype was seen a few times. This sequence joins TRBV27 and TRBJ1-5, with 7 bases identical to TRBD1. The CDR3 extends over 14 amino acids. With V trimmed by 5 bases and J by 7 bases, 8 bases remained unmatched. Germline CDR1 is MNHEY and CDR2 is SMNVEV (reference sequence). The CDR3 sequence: CASSIRGQFQPQHF. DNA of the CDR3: TGTGCCAGCAGTATAAGGGGACAGTTCCAGCCCCAGCATTTT.

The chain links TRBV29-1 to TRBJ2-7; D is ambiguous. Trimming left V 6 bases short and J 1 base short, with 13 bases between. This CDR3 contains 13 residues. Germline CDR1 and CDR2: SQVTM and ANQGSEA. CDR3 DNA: TGCAGCGTAGCCCTACAGAATTCCTACGAGCAGTACTTC. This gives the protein CSVALQNSYEQYF.

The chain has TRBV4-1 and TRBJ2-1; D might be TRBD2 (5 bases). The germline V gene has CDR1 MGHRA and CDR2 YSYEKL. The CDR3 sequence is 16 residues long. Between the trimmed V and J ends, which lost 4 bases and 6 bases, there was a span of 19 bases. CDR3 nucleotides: TGCGCCAGCAGCCTAGAATACGGGGTTATTACCAATGAGCAGTTCTTC. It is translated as CASSLEYGVITNEQFF.

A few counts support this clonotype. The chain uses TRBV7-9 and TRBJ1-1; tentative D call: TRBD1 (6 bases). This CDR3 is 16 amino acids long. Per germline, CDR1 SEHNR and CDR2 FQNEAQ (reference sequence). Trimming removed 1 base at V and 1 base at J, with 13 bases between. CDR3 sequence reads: CASSLGPRGQNTEAFF. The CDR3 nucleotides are TGTGCCAGCAGCTTAGGCCCCCGGGGACAGAACACTGAAGCTTTCTTT.

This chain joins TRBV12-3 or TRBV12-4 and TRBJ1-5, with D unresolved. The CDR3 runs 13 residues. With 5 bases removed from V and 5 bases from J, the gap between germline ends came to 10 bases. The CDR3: CASSLGSHQPQHF. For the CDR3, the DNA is TGTGCCAGCAGTCTAGGGTCCCATCAGCCCCAGCATTTT.

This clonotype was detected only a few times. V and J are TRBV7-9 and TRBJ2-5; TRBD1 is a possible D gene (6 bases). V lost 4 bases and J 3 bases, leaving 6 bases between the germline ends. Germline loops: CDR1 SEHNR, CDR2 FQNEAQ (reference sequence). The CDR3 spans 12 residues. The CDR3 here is CASSSGEETQYF. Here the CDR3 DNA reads TGTGCCAGCAGCTCAGGGGAAGAGACCCAGTACTTC.

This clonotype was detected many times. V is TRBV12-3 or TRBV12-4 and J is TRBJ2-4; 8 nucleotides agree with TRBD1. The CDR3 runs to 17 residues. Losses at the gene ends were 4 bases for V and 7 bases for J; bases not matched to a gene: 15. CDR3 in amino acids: CASSSLPRDRLRNIQYF. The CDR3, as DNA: TGTGCCAGCAGTTCCCTTCCTCGGGACAGGTTACGGAACATTCAGTACTTC.

The CDR3 DNA follows: TGTGCCAGCAGTTTAGCCAGAGCTAACTATGGCTACACCTTC. Translation gives CASSLARANYGYTF. The gene calls are TRBV12-3 or TRBV12-4 and TRBJ1-2, with unresolved D. The CDR3 totals 14 residues. The V and J ends lost 0 bases and 0 bases respectively, with 5 bases between them.

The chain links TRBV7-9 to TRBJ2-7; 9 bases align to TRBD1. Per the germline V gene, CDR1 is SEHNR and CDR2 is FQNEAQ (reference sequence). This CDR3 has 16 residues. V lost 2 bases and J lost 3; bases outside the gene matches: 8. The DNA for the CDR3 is TGTGCCAGCAGCTTACCCCGACAGGGGGACTTCTACGAGCAGTACTTC. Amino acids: CASSLPRQGDFYEQYF.

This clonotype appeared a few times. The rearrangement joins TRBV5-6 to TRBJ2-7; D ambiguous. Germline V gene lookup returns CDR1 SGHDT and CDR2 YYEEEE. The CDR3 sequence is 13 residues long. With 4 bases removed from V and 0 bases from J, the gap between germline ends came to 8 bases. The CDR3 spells CASSQVSSYEQYF. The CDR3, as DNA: TGTGCCAGCAGCCAGGTGAGCTCCTACGAGCAGTACTTC.

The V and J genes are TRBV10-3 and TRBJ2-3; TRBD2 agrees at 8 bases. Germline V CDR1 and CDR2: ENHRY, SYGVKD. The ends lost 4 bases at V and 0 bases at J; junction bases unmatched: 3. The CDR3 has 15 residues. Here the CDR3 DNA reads TGTGCCATCAGTGCCCCTAGCGGGAGCACAGATACGCAGTATTTT. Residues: CAISAPSGSTDTQYF.

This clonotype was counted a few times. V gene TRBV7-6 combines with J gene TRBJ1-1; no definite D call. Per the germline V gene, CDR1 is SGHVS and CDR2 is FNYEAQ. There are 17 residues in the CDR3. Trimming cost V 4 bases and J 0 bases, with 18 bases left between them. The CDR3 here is CASSSRLNSFMNTEAFF. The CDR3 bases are TGTGCCAGCAGCTCGAGACTGAACAGCTTCATGAACACTGAAGCTTTCTTT.

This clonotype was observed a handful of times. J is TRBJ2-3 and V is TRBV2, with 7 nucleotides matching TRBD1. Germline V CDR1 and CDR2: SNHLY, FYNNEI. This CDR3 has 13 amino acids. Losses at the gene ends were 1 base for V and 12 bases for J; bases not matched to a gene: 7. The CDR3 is CASSEGVRGGQYF. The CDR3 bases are TGTGCCAGCAGTGAAGGGGTTAGAGGGGGCCAGTATTTT.

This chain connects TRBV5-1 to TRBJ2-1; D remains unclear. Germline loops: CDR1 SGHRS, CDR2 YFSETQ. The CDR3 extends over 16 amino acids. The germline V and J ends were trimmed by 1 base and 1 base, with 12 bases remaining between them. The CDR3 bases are TGCGCCAGCAGCTTGTGGTGGGAAGGGTCCTACAATGAGCAGTTCTTC. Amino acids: CASSLWWEGSYNEQFF.

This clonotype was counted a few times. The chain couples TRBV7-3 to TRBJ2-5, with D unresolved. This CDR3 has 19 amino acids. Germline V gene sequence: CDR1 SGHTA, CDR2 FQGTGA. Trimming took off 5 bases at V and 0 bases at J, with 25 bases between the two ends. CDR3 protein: CASSLGPPNSQPDQETQYF. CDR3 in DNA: TGTGCCAGCAGCCTTGGCCCACCCAACAGCCAACCGGACCAAGAGACCCAGTACTTC.

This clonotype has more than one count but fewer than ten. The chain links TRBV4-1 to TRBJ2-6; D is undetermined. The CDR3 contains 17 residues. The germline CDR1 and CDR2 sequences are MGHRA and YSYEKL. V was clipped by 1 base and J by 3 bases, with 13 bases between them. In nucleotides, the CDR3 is TGCGCCAGCAGCCAAGGATTAGGTAACGGTGGGGCCAACGTCCTGACTTTC. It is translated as CASSQGLGNGGANVLTF.

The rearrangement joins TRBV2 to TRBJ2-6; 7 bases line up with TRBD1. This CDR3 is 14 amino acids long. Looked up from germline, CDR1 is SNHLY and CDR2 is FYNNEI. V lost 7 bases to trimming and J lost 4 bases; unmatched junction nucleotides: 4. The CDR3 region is CASTTGTGANVLTF. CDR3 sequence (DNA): TGTGCCAGCACGACAGGGACGGGGGCCAACGTCCTGACTTTC.

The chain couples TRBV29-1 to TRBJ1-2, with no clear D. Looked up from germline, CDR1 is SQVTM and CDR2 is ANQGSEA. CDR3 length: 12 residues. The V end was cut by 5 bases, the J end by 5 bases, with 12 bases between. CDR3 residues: CSVPAGLYGYTF. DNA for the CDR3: TGCAGCGTTCCTGCGGGATTATATGGCTACACCTTC.

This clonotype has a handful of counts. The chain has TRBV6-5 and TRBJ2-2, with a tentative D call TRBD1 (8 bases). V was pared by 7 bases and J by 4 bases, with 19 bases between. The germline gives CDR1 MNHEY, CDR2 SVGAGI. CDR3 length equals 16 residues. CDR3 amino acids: CASTQGVSGATGELFF. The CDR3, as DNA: TGTGCCAGCACACAGGGGGTGAGCGGGGCCACCGGGGAGCTGTTTTTT.

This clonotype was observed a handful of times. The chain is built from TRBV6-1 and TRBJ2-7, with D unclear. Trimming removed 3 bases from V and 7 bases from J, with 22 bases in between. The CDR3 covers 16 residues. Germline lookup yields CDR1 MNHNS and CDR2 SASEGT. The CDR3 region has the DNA TGTGCCAGCAGTGACCCTCGGCGTCTAGTGCTCTCTGAGCAGTACTTC. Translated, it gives CASSDPRRLVLSEQYF.